This T cell receptor beta chain appears in the sequencing data of a study of T cell changes during pregnancy in multiple sclerosis. V gave up 2 bases and J gave up 7 bases; unmatched junction bases: 6. CDR3 size: 15 residues. Germline assignment: CDR1 MRHNA and CDR2 SNTAGT. Some clones are missing from TCRdb's copy, which holds only in-frame ones; the method was immunoSEQ multiplex PCR. The repertoire holds more than 55,000 clones, with around 91% as singletons. The chain couples TRBV6-4 to TRBJ2-2; TRBD2 matches at 8 bases. This TCR came from a female donor in good health, enrolled as a control in a pregnancy study. The sample here was peripheral blood, taken after pregnancy. The DNA of the CDR3 is TGTGCCAGCAGTGACAGCGGGGGCGCTGACGGGGAGCTGTTTTTT. Its translation is CASSDSGGADGELFF.